The 23 T cell receptor beta chains below come from one sample, sequenced in a study of T cell clonotyping in hematopoietic cell transplantation. Sequenced by immunoSEQ multiplex PCR; TCRdb stores in-frame clones only, minus some. This table holds more than 7,500 clones, about 97% found once. The sample in question was peripheral blood mononuclear cells, obtained 100 days after allogeneic stem cell transplant. These receptors were taken from a male patient aged 55-69 years who had an allogeneic stem cell transplant from a related donor, so the T cells may come from the graft donor. Some clones in this sample may be carry-over from other donors' samples.

The chain carries TRBV28 and TRBJ1-4, with unresolved D. Between the trimmed V and J ends, which lost 1 base and 0 bases, there was a span of 6 bases. Looked up from germline, CDR1 is MDHEN and CDR2 is SYDVKM. CDR3 length: 15 residues. The CDR3 region has the DNA TGTGCCAGCAGTTTATCCCTCTCAACTAATGAAAAACTGTTTTTT. It yields the protein CASSLSLSTNEKLFF.

In this sample, this clone turned up once. The chain employs TRBV5-1 and TRBJ1-6; D call uncertain. CDR3 length equals 15 residues. Germline V gene sequence: CDR1 SGHRS, CDR2 YFSETQ. Trimming shortened V by 4 bases and J by 9 bases, and 17 bases separated the two germline ends. The CDR3 reads CASSSSRVSGSPLHF. The CDR3 coding sequence is TGCGCCAGCAGCAGCTCTAGGGTGAGCGGTTCACCCCTCCACTTT.

J is TRBJ2-5 and V is TRBV7-3, with 9 bases aligning to TRBD2. V was pared by 1 base and J by 2 bases, with 5 bases of the junction left unmatched. Germline-derived CDR1 and CDR2 are SGHTA and FQGTGA. The CDR3 is 16 residues long. In DNA, the CDR3 is TGTGCCAGCAGCTTAAGTGCTAGCGGGGCACAAGAGACCCAGTACTTC. Translated, it gives CASSLSASGAQETQYF.

This clone was seen only once. The chain uses TRBV29-1 and TRBJ2-1; possible D gene TRBD2, 6 bases. CDR1 and CDR2 from the germline V gene are SQVTM and ANQGSEA. The V end lost 5 bases, the J end lost 7 bases, and 18 bases lay between the germline ends. The CDR3 consists of 14 residues. The CDR3 protein is CSVLTTRSGNEQFF. CDR3 nucleotides: TGCAGCGTTCTCACGACTAGATCAGGAAATGAGCAGTTCTTC.

The CDR3 coding sequence is TGTGCCAGCAGTTTATTTTGGAATGGGCCAACACAGGGGAGCTCTGGGGCCAACGTCCTGACTTTC. It codes for CASSLFWNGPTQGSSGANVLTF. The V gene is TRBV27, the J gene TRBJ2-6; 7 bases align to TRBD1. Per germline, CDR1 MNHEY and CDR2 SMNVEV (reference sequence). The CDR3 is 22 amino acids. The J segment lost 0 bases and the V segment lost 1 base, leaving 18 bases of the junction unmatched.

The J gene is TRBJ2-7, the V gene TRBV5-1; 11 bases map to TRBD1. The V segment lost 6 bases and the J segment 7 bases; nucleotides outside the gene matches: 15. Per the germline V gene, CDR1 is SGHRS and CDR2 is YFSETQ. The CDR3 loop spans 16 amino acids. The CDR3 is CASTIGPGTGGGEQYF. The CDR3 DNA follows: TGCGCCAGCACCATCGGGCCCGGGACAGGGGGGGGTGAGCAGTACTTC.

The chain recombines TRBV9 with TRBJ1-4; TRBD1 aligns across 8 bases. After removal of 0 bases from V and 12 bases from J, the junction contained 10 bases not matched to a gene. CDR1 is SGDLS and CDR2 is YYNGEE in the germline V gene. This CDR3 has 15 amino acids. The CDR3 sequence is CASSVAGQAVGELFF. The CDR3 nucleotides are TGTGCCAGCAGCGTAGCGGGACAGGCCGTCGGGGAACTGTTTTTT.

The chain has TRBV7-2 and TRBJ1-2, with a possible D match to TRBD1 (6 bases). The germline CDR1 and CDR2 sequences are SGHTA and FQGNSA. This CDR3 comprises 15 residues. V was cut by 4 bases and J by 1 base, with 13 bases left in between. This chain's CDR3 is CASSSGHSRNYGYTF. The CDR3 nucleotides are TGTGCCAGCAGCTCGGGACATTCTCGTAACTATGGCTACACCTTC.

Here the CDR3 DNA reads TGTGCCAGCAGCATCTCCCGGAGGGGGAAAGATGGCTACACCTTC. It specifies CASSISRRGKDGYTF. The rearrangement joins TRBV2 to TRBJ1-2; a weak D match, TRBD1 (6 bases). The germline V gene encodes CDR1 SNHLY and CDR2 FYNNEI. Trimming took off 6 bases at V and 6 bases at J, with 20 bases between the two ends. CDR3 length equals 15 residues.

This clone appeared once. The chain employs TRBV5-6 and TRBJ2-1, with D tentatively TRBD1 (5 bases). The CDR3 contains 16 residues. CDR1 SGHDT and CDR2 YYEEEE come from the germline V gene. V lost 4 bases, J lost 4 bases, and 18 bases lay in between. Here the CDR3 DNA reads TGTGCCAGCAGCAGACGCCCCACAGGAGAGTACAATGAGCAGTTCTTC. Encoded protein: CASSRRPTGEYNEQFF.

With respect to this clone: Other DNA sequences in the same sample also yield this CDR3. This chain uses TRBV5-4 with TRBJ1-2, with unresolved D. This CDR3 is 14 amino acids long. CDR1 and CDR2 from the germline V gene are SGHNT and YYREEE (reference sequence). V was shortened by 0 bases and J by 0 bases, with 6 bases between the two germline ends. The CDR3, as DNA: TGTGCCAGCAGCTTGGGGGGTACTAACTATGGCTACACCTTC. This sequence encodes CASSLGGTNYGYTF.

This rearrangement joins TRBV5-1 to TRBJ2-5, with D perhaps TRBD2 (5 bases). The V and J ends lost 4 bases and 0 bases respectively, with 7 bases between them. The CDR3 consists of 13 residues. The germline gives CDR1 SGHRS, CDR2 YFSETQ. The CDR3 bases are TGCGCCAGCAGCCCGGGGAACCAAGAGACCCAGTACTTC. Its translation: CASSPGNQETQYF.

The chain recombines TRBV9 with TRBJ2-2; D unresolved. Per the germline V gene, CDR1 is SGDLS and CDR2 is YYNGEE. V lost 0 bases, J lost 0 bases, and 9 bases lay in between. CDR3 size: 16 residues. The CDR3 region has the DNA TGTGCCAGCAGCGTAGTTGGGCTCTCGAACACCGGGGAGCTGTTTTTT. Encoded protein: CASSVVGLSNTGELFF.

Worth noting for this clone: This CDR3 is missing its conserved last phenylalanine or tryptophan, likely due to a read error. It is unclear where the CDR3 begins or ends on the DNA, so no DNA is shown, and the CDR3 is as TCRdb lists it. The chain carries TRBV23-1 and TRBJ1-4. TRBV23-1 is an ORF; its function is uncertain. The CDR3 length is 11 residues, termini included. The CDR3 is CASSQSPGGNI.

This chain connects TRBV19 to TRBJ1-1; D is uncertain. The V end lost 0 bases, the J end lost 8 bases, and 16 bases lay between the germline ends. Germline CDR1 is LNHDA and CDR2 is SQIVND (reference sequence). The CDR3 has 15 amino acids. CDR3 region: CASSIDLRATREAFF. As DNA, the CDR3 is TGTGCCAGTAGTATAGACCTCCGGGCCACCCGGGAAGCTTTCTTT.

The J gene is TRBJ2-3, the V gene TRBV5-4, with TRBD2 matching 13 bases. The germline V gene encodes CDR1 SGHNT and CDR2 YYREEE (reference sequence). V lost 4 bases, J lost 0 bases, and 8 bases stayed unmatched. CDR3 length: 18 amino acids. CDR3 sequence: CASSHATSGGVSTDTQYF. The CDR3 nucleotides are TGTGCCAGCAGCCACGCCACTAGCGGGGGGGTTAGCACAGATACGCAGTATTTT.

This sequence joins TRBV4-2 and TRBJ2-3, with TRBD2 matching over 8 bases. The CDR3 contains 16 residues. With 2 bases clipped from V and 0 bases from J, the junction kept 4 bases outside the gene matches. CDR1 and CDR2 (germline): LGHNA, YNFKEQ. The CDR3 is CASSQPRGGSTDTQYF. The CDR3 bases are TGTGCCAGCAGCCAACCCCGGGGGGGAAGCACAGATACGCAGTATTTT.

The rearrangement uses TRBV28 and TRBJ1-5, with TRBD1 matching 12 bases. CDR1 and CDR2 (germline): MDHEN, SYDVKM. The CDR3 spans 15 residues. Trimming cost V 6 bases and J 6 bases; bases outside gene matches: 6. The chain's CDR3 is CASSSGQGASQPQHF. As DNA, the CDR3 is TGTGCCAGCAGCTCGGGACAGGGGGCCAGTCAGCCCCAGCATTTT.

The chain carries TRBV28 and TRBJ1-2; 9 nucleotides match TRBD1. V gave up 4 bases and J gave up 3 bases; unmatched junction bases: 15. Germline CDR1 and CDR2: MDHEN and SYDVKM. The CDR3 is 18 amino acids. DNA for the CDR3: TGTGCCAGCAGTTCGTACACCCGGGACAGGGTACAGGACTATGGCTACACCTTC. The encoded protein is CASSSYTRDRVQDYGYTF.

The chain joins TRBV5-1 to TRBJ1-6; D is possibly TRBD1 (5 bases). The V end lost 3 bases, the J end lost 5 bases, and 9 bases lay between the germline ends. The CDR3 has 14 amino acids. Germline CDR1 and CDR2: SGHRS and YFSETQ. The CDR3 loop reads CASSWGPDNSPLHF. CDR3 DNA sequence: TGCGCCAGCAGCTGGGGCCCAGATAATTCACCCCTCCACTTT.

This clone was observed once. The J gene is TRBJ1-3, the V gene TRBV29-1; no firm D call. CDR1 and CDR2 from the germline V gene are SQVTM and ANQGSEA. The CDR3 is 13 amino acids. V was shortened by 7 bases and J by 3 bases, with 13 bases between the two germline ends. Here the CDR3 reads CSGGRADGNTIYF. CDR3 coding DNA: TGCAGCGGCGGGAGGGCCGATGGAAACACCATATATTTT.

CDR3 loop: CASSLETGDWETQYF. For the CDR3, the DNA is TGTGCCAGCAGCCTAGAGACAGGGGATTGGGAGACCCAGTACTTC. This chain uses TRBV7-7 with TRBJ2-5; 8 bases align to TRBD1. Germline V gives CDR1 SSHAT, CDR2 FNYEAQ (reference sequence). Trimming removed 5 bases from V and 5 bases from J; junction bases left unmatched: 10. This CDR3 is built from 15 residues.

The rearrangement joins TRBV4-3 to TRBJ1-6; the match to TRBD1 covers 7 bases. The CDR3 extends over 16 amino acids. Germline V gene lookup returns CDR1 LGHNA and CDR2 YSLEER. V dropped 1 base and J dropped 4; count of bases not matched to a gene: 4. The chain's CDR3 is CASSQATGQYNSPLHF. DNA of the CDR3: TGCGCCAGCAGCCAAGCCACGGGACAGTATAATTCACCCCTCCACTTT.